This T cell receptor (beta chain) was found in a study of shared clonotypes between healthy human individuals. The method was immunoSEQ multiplex PCR; TCRdb's version includes in-frame clones alone and lacks a portion of them. This sample has some 360,000 clones; about 73% occur once, and the top ten carry over 9.5%. The TCR originated in a man aged 25 to 40 in good health. The sequenced sample was memory CD4+ T cells sorted from blood. Noted subset: CD45RA-negative fraction.

The CDR3 nucleotides read TGTGCCAGCAGCCCCGGGACAGGGTACAACGAGCAGTACTTC. This gives the protein CASSPGTGYNEQYF. The chain is built from TRBV7-9 and TRBJ2-7; 9 bases line up with TRBD1. Germline assignment: CDR1 SEHNR and CDR2 FQNEAQ (reference sequence). This CDR3 spans 14 amino acids. With 5 bases clipped from V and 5 bases from J, the junction kept 7 bases outside the gene matches.